This T cell receptor (beta chain) appears in the sequencing data of a study of Ad26.COV2.S vaccination and SARS-CoV-2 variants. The study's findings and limits: People who got the vaccine or the placebo had similar non-spike TCR breadth. Reportedly, after vaccination the spike-specific CD8+ and CD4+ T cell responses displayed substantial breadth. Vaccine recipients posted higher spike-specific TCR breadth than their placebo counterparts.

In regard to this clone: Antigen: not known.

This CDR3 comprises 15 residues. Between the trimmed V and J ends, which lost 1 base and 2 bases, there was a span of 11 bases. Germline lookup yields CDR1 LNHDA and CDR2 SQIVND (reference sequence). The table came from immunoSEQ multiplex PCR; TCRdb's copy has only in-frame clones and leaves some out. Of 180,000 or so clones listed, 87% are singletons. The TCR comes from a human donor who had recovered from COVID-19. The chain couples TRBV19 to TRBJ1-1; the D is unclear. Source: peripheral blood, taken after recovery from COVID-19. In DNA, the CDR3 is TGTGCCAGTAGTATAGTGCCGGGCAGCAACACTGAAGCTTTCTTT. This sequence encodes CASSIVPGSNTEAFF.